These T cell receptor beta chains were read from a single sample in a study of neoadjuvant nivolumab and ipilimumab in lung cancer. Libraries were prepared by immunoSEQ multiplex PCR; TCRdb keeps only in-frame clonotypes and omits some of them. The table lists 10,000 to 15,000 clones, approximately 96% of them singletons. Sequenced material: peripheral blood, taken after neoadjuvant nivolumab, alone or with ipilimumab, at or shortly before surgery. The receptors originated from an adult with non-small cell lung cancer. CDR3s include the opening cysteine and the closing phenylalanine or tryptophan. The D gene is left open where the match is weak. Clone size appears in some rows only: once, few, many, or a class for an expanded clone.

J gene: TRBJ1-1
clone size: .
D gene: .
V gene: TRBV7-2
CDR3 DNA: TGTGCCAGCAGCTTAGGGGGGGGGCCTGAAGCTTTCTTT
CDR3 protein: CASSLGGGPEAFF

J gene: TRBJ1-1
clone size: .
D gene: TRBD1
V gene: TRBV6-1
CDR3 DNA: TGTGCCAGCAGTGAGACAGGGGAGGTGAACACTGAAGCTTTCTTT
CDR3 protein: CASSETGEVNTEAFF

J gene: TRBJ2-1
clone size: .
D gene: TRBD2
V gene: TRBV7-9
CDR3 DNA: TGTGCCAGCAGCTTAGCGTGGTTAGCGGGGGTAACCTACAATGAGCAGTTCTTC
CDR3 protein: CASSLAWLAGVTYNEQFF

J gene: TRBJ2-7
clone size: .
D gene: TRBD2
V gene: TRBV15
CDR3 DNA: TGTGCCACCAGCAGAGATAGGCTAGCGGGAAGGGAGCAGTACTTC
CDR3 protein: CATSRDRLAGREQYF

J gene: TRBJ2-1
clone size: .
D gene: TRBD2
V gene: TRBV5-1
CDR3 DNA: TGCGCCAGCAGCTTGGTAGGGACTAGCGGTCCCTTGGGGAATGAGCAGTTCTTC
CDR3 protein: CASSLVGTSGPLGNEQFF

J gene: TRBJ2-6
clone size: .
D gene: .
V gene: TRBV5-1
CDR3 DNA: TGCGCCAGCCACGACAGCTCTGGGGCCAACGTCCTGACTTTC
CDR3 protein: CASHDSSGANVLTF

J gene: TRBJ1-4
clone size: .
D gene: .
V gene: TRBV5-8
CDR3 DNA: TGTGCCAGCAGCTTTTCGGGGGAGCCCAATGAAAAACTGTTTTTT
CDR3 protein: CASSFSGEPNEKLFF

J gene: TRBJ2-7
clone size: .
D gene: .
V gene: TRBV5-1
CDR3 DNA: TGCGCCAGCAGCTCTAGCGACCGCCCCTACGAGCAGTACTTC
CDR3 protein: CASSSSDRPYEQYF

J gene: TRBJ1-5
clone size: .
D gene: .
V gene: TRBV10-1
CDR3 DNA: TGCGCCAGCAGTGAGTCATCTCAGCCCCAGCATTTT
CDR3 protein: CASSESSQPQHF

J gene: TRBJ2-7
clone size: once
D gene: TRBD2
V gene: TRBV19
CDR3 DNA: TGTGCCAGTAGTATCAAGGCTAGCGGGGCGAACCCCTACGAGCAGTACTTC
CDR3 protein: CASSIKASGANPYEQYF

J gene: TRBJ2-7
clone size: .
D gene: .
V gene: TRBV7-2
CDR3 DNA: TGTGCCAGCAGCTTAGGAGGGACGGCAACCTACGAGCAGTACTTC
CDR3 protein: CASSLGGTATYEQYF

J gene: TRBJ2-7
clone size: .
D gene: .
V gene: TRBV30
CDR3 DNA: TGTGCCTGGAGCTGGGACCACTCCTACGAGCAGTACTTC
CDR3 protein: CAWSWDHSYEQYF

J gene: TRBJ1-5
clone size: .
D gene: .
V gene: TRBV4-3
CDR3 DNA: TGCGCCAGCAGCCAGACCGTGGGGAATCAGCCCCAGCATTTT
CDR3 protein: CASSQTVGNQPQHF

J gene: TRBJ2-4
clone size: .
D gene: TRBD2
V gene: TRBV29-1
CDR3 DNA: TGCAGCGTTCCGGGACTAGGGGATCAAAACATTCAGTACTTC
CDR3 protein: CSVPGLGDQNIQYF

J gene: TRBJ2-3
clone size: once
D gene: .
V gene: TRBV7-7
CDR3 DNA: TGTGCCAGCAGCCCCACACCAGGGACCCTCACAGATACGCAGTATTTT
CDR3 protein: CASSPTPGTLTDTQYF

J gene: TRBJ2-1
clone size: .
D gene: .
V gene: TRBV15
CDR3 DNA: TGTGCCACCAGCAGAGATCGCCGGGAAAATGAGCAGTTCTTC
CDR3 protein: CATSRDRRENEQFF

J gene: TRBJ1-5
clone size: .
D gene: TRBD1
V gene: TRBV2
CDR3 DNA: TGTGCCAGCAGCGGGACAGGGATAAATCAGCCCCAGCATTTT
CDR3 protein: CASSGTGINQPQHF

J gene: TRBJ2-3
clone size: .
D gene: TRBD2
V gene: TRBV10-3
CDR3 DNA: TGTGCCACCCATCCCAGCGGGAGATCAGATACGCAGTATTTT
CDR3 protein: CATHPSGRSDTQYF

J gene: TRBJ1-5
clone size: .
D gene: TRBD1
V gene: TRBV29-1
CDR3 DNA: TGCAGCGTCCTCCGGGACAGGACCCTTCTTGGCAATCAGCCCCAGCATTTT
CDR3 protein: CSVLRDRTLLGNQPQHF

J gene: TRBJ2-7
clone size: .
D gene: .
V gene: TRBV7-2
CDR3 DNA: TGTGCCAGCAGCTTAGCGGCTAGCGTCTACGAGCAGTACTTC
CDR3 protein: CASSLAASVYEQYF

J gene: TRBJ2-5
clone size: .
D gene: TRBD1
V gene: TRBV5-1
CDR3 DNA: TGCGCCAGCAGCTTGGCGACAGGGGGCATTGGGGAGACCCAGTACTTC
CDR3 protein: CASSLATGGIGETQYF

J gene: TRBJ2-1
clone size: few
D gene: TRBD2
V gene: TRBV29-1
CDR3 DNA: TGCAGCGTTGAAGAATATCCCCCGATTACGGGTGATCTAGCGGGAGTTTTCTACAATGAGCAGTTCTTC
CDR3 protein: CSVEEYPPITGDLAGVFYNEQFF

J gene: TRBJ2-4
clone size: .
D gene: TRBD1
V gene: TRBV11-1
CDR3 DNA: TGTGCCAGCAGCAGGGGGCAAAACATTCAGTACTTC
CDR3 protein: CASSRGQNIQYF

J gene: TRBJ2-1
clone size: .
D gene: .
V gene: TRBV19
CDR3 DNA: TGTGCCAGTAGCGGTGGGGGCTACAATGAGCAGTTCTTC
CDR3 protein: CASSGGGYNEQFF

J gene: TRBJ2-5
clone size: .
D gene: .
V gene: TRBV2
CDR3 DNA: TGTGCCAGCATGCGGGGCCAACAAGAGACCCAGTACTTC
CDR3 protein: CASMRGQQETQYF

J gene: TRBJ2-7
clone size: .
D gene: .
V gene: TRBV19
CDR3 DNA: TGTGCCAGTAGTATAGGCCTCGGGCTGTACGAGCAGTACTTC
CDR3 protein: CASSIGLGLYEQYF

J gene: TRBJ2-7
clone size: .
D gene: .
V gene: TRBV27
CDR3 DNA: TGTGCCAGCAGCCCGGTTAGCAGTCCGGACGAGCAGTACTTC
CDR3 protein: CASSPVSSPDEQYF

J gene: TRBJ2-2
clone size: .
D gene: TRBD1
V gene: TRBV10-1
CDR3 DNA: TGCGCCAGCAGTGAGGGGGACAGGGACACCGGGGAGCTGTTTTTT
CDR3 protein: CASSEGDRDTGELFF

J gene: TRBJ2-1
clone size: .
D gene: .
V gene: TRBV5-4
CDR3 DNA: TGTGCCAGCAGCTTGGAGGGGGGAGTCGATGAGCAGTTCTTC
CDR3 protein: CASSLEGGVDEQFF

J gene: TRBJ2-7
clone size: .
D gene: .
V gene: TRBV19
CDR3 DNA: TGTGCCAGTAGTATATTCTTCCCGGGGACCTACGAGCAGTACTTC
CDR3 protein: CASSIFFPGTYEQYF

J gene: TRBJ2-7
clone size: .
D gene: .
V gene: TRBV10-2
CDR3 DNA: TGCGCCAGCAGTGAACAGATCTACGAGCAGTACTTC
CDR3 protein: CASSEQIYEQYF

J gene: TRBJ2-5
clone size: .
D gene: .
V gene: TRBV7-2
CDR3 DNA: TGTGCCAGCAGCTTTCAGGGTGCGGAGACCCAGTACTTC
CDR3 protein: CASSFQGAETQYF

J gene: TRBJ2-7
clone size: .
D gene: TRBD1
V gene: TRBV13
CDR3 DNA: TGTGCCAGCAGCCCCAGAGACAGGGCCTACGAGCAGTACTTC
CDR3 protein: CASSPRDRAYEQYF

J gene: TRBJ1-2
clone size: .
D gene: .
V gene: TRBV7-8
CDR3 DNA: TGTGCCAGCAGCTCTACCCTCTATGGCTACACCTTC
CDR3 protein: CASSSTLYGYTF

J gene: TRBJ2-1
clone size: .
D gene: TRBD2
V gene: TRBV9
CDR3 DNA: TGTGCCAGCAGCGTAGGAAGCGGGAGGGTAAATGAGCAGTTCTTC
CDR3 protein: CASSVGSGRVNEQFF

J gene: TRBJ1-2
clone size: .
D gene: .
V gene: TRBV7-3
CDR3 DNA: TGTGCCAGCAGCTTAGGGGGGGACTATGGCTACACCTTC
CDR3 protein: CASSLGGDYGYTF

J gene: TRBJ2-1
clone size: .
D gene: .
V gene: TRBV6-5
CDR3 DNA: TGTGCCAGCAGTTACTCCGGAACAGGGTCAGGCGGTGAGCAGTTCTTC
CDR3 protein: CASSYSGTGSGGEQFF

J gene: TRBJ2-7
clone size: .
D gene: TRBD2
V gene: TRBV7-2
CDR3 DNA: TGTGCCAGCAGCCGTGACTATCGGGGGGTCTACGAGCAGTACTTC
CDR3 protein: CASSRDYRGVYEQYF

J gene: TRBJ2-7
clone size: .
D gene: .
V gene: TRBV6-1
CDR3 DNA: TGTGCCAGCAGTCAAACAGGTCCTGGCGAGCAGTACTTC
CDR3 protein: CASSQTGPGEQYF

J gene: TRBJ1-2
clone size: .
D gene: TRBD1
V gene: TRBV11-2
CDR3 DNA: TGTGCCAGCAGCTCATCAACCGGGACAGATGGCTACACCTTC
CDR3 protein: CASSSSTGTDGYTF

J gene: TRBJ2-7
clone size: .
D gene: .
V gene: TRBV11-2
CDR3 DNA: TGTGCCAGCAGCTTAGATCTGGGCAGCATCTCCTACGAGCAGTACTTC
CDR3 protein: CASSLDLGSISYEQYF

J gene: TRBJ2-7
clone size: .
D gene: .
V gene: TRBV19
CDR3 DNA: TGTGCCAGTAGTATTCGGAGAAATCACGAGCAGTACTTC
CDR3 protein: CASSIRRNHEQYF

J gene: TRBJ1-1
clone size: .
D gene: .
V gene: TRBV7-9
CDR3 DNA: TGTGCCAGCAGCTTCACACAGGGAGGGGGTGAAGCTTTCTTT
CDR3 protein: CASSFTQGGGEAFF

J gene: TRBJ1-1
clone size: .
D gene: .
V gene: TRBV10-3
CDR3 DNA: TGTGCCATCATGAAGGGCGCCGGTCCCGAGACTGAAGCTTTCTTT
CDR3 protein: CAIMKGAGPETEAFF

J gene: TRBJ1-2
clone size: .
D gene: .
V gene: TRBV30
CDR3 DNA: TGTGCCTGGAGTGGACAACAGGGAACTAACTATGGCTACACCTTC
CDR3 protein: CAWSGQQGTNYGYTF

J gene: TRBJ2-2
clone size: .
D gene: TRBD1
V gene: TRBV6-5
CDR3 DNA: TGTGCCATCCGACAGGGGGCGAACACCGGGGAGCTGTTTTTT
CDR3 protein: CAIRQGANTGELFF

J gene: TRBJ2-6
clone size: .
D gene: .
V gene: TRBV29-1
CDR3 DNA: TGCAGCGGAGGGGAAGGGGCCAACGTCCTGACTTTC
CDR3 protein: CSGGEGANVLTF

J gene: TRBJ1-5
clone size: once
D gene: .
V gene: TRBV5-1
CDR3 DNA: TGCGCCAGCAGCCCCACAGGTTATAGCAATCAGCCCCAGCATTTT
CDR3 protein: CASSPTGYSNQPQHF

J gene: TRBJ2-6
clone size: .
D gene: .
V gene: TRBV7-2
CDR3 DNA: TGTGCCAGCAGCTCTCTCCTCTCTGGGGCCAACGTCCTGACTTTC
CDR3 protein: CASSSLLSGANVLTF

J gene: TRBJ2-6
clone size: .
D gene: TRBD1
V gene: TRBV6-5
CDR3 DNA: TGTGCCAGCAGTTACTCGACAGGGACGGGGGCCAACGTCCTGACTTTC
CDR3 protein: CASSYSTGTGANVLTF

J gene: TRBJ2-3
clone size: .
D gene: TRBD1
V gene: TRBV29-1
CDR3 DNA: TGCAGCGTTGGAAAAGGGACAGGGGGCACAGATACGCAGTATTTT
CDR3 protein: CSVGKGTGGTDTQYF

J gene: TRBJ1-1
clone size: .
D gene: TRBD1
V gene: TRBV6-5
CDR3 DNA: TGTGCCAGCAGTGGCCGGACAGGGAACACTGAAGCTTTCTTT
CDR3 protein: CASSGRTGNTEAFF

J gene: TRBJ1-2
clone size: .
D gene: .
V gene: TRBV4-2
CDR3 DNA: TGTGCCAGCAGCCAAGAGGACCGGGACAACTATGGCTACACCTTC
CDR3 protein: CASSQEDRDNYGYTF

J gene: TRBJ1-5
clone size: .
D gene: .
V gene: TRBV19
CDR3 DNA: TGTGCCAGTAGTGTCCGGGAATTGGGTCAGCCCCAGCATTTT
CDR3 protein: CASSVRELGQPQHF

J gene: TRBJ2-3
clone size: .
D gene: TRBD2
V gene: TRBV6-6
CDR3 DNA: TGTGCCAGCAGTTACGACGCGGGAGCGAGGGATACGCAGTATTTT
CDR3 protein: CASSYDAGARDTQYF

J gene: TRBJ1-1
clone size: .
D gene: .
V gene: TRBV9
CDR3 DNA: TGTGCCAGCAGCGTAGGGGAGAACACTGAAGCTTTCTTT
CDR3 protein: CASSVGENTEAFF

J gene: TRBJ1-2
clone size: .
D gene: TRBD1
V gene: TRBV28
CDR3 DNA: TGTGCCAGCAGTCGTGCTGGGGACAGCGAGGTTGGCTACACCTTC
CDR3 protein: CASSRAGDSEVGYTF